These T cell receptor beta chains were read from a single sample in a study of T cell repertoires in cytomegalovirus infection. MiXCR was run by TCRdb on the reads, yielding one entry per CDR3 protein. This table has hundreds of thousands of distinct CDR3 sequences, roughly a tenth appearing once. Material for sequencing was PBMCs. The receptors here all came from a human donor in good health (CMV status not recorded). Some clones in this sample may be carry-over from other donors' samples. CDR3s include the opening cysteine and the closing phenylalanine or tryptophan. Not every row has a clone size; where given, it reads once, few, many or a size class.

TRBV28	TRBJ2-5	many	CASSYPGPQETQYF
TRBV6-2/TRBV6-3	TRBJ1-2	many	CASSNRGNYGYTF
TRBV11-3	TRBJ2-1	many	CASSLDGGVAYNEQFF
TRBV7-6	TRBJ1-2	many	CASSSPKTGGNYGYTF
TRBV7-6	TRBJ2-3	many	CASSDSTTDTQYF
TRBV7-9	TRBJ2-7	many	CASSFSRNGVDEQYF
TRBV20-1	TRBJ2-2	few	CSARGGRFYTGELFF
TRBV29-1	TRBJ1-1	-	CSVALELYGTEAFF
TRBV7-9	TRBJ2-1	many	CASSWDEKQFF
TRBV2	TRBJ2-3	-	CASRFLAGGVDTQYF
TRBV18	TRBJ1-1	-	CASSPSGDTALSWNTEAFF
TRBV12-3/TRBV12-4	TRBJ1-2	many	CASSSRGQAIGYTF
TRBV29-1	TRBJ2-1	many	CSAYLAEQFF
TRBV20-1	TRBJ1-2	few	CSVIPGRLYGYTF
TRBV9	TRBJ2-5	-	CASSVGGQGLETQYF
TRBV4-2	TRBJ1-6	-	CASSQETGNSPLHF
TRBV11-3	TRBJ2-2	-	CASSLRGLGGTGELFF
TRBV9	TRBJ2-1	-	CASRSIGSADNEQFF
TRBV20-1	TRBJ2-5	many	CSARRVRTEETQYF
TRBV14	TRBJ1-4	few	CASSDRRQGASNEKLFF
TRBV5-1	TRBJ2-1	many	CASSLTSGVSPGEQFF
TRBV7-3	TRBJ1-3	many	CASSIQGHSGNTIYF
TRBV29-1	TRBJ2-7	many	CSVVGINRDSYEQYF
TRBV20-1	TRBJ2-1	few	CSARKAGGGVVIRNEQFF
TRBV7-2	TRBJ1-2	many	CASSFRDRVIVYTF
TRBV2	TRBJ2-1	many	CASSEGQSTYNEQFF
TRBV19	TRBJ2-1	many	CASRPSANPYNEQFF
TRBV15	TRBJ1-2	few	CATSRTGGWVGYTF
TRBV10-3	TRBJ2-6	many	CAISESGSSGANVLTF
TRBV7-6	TRBJ1-1	-	CASTIGNGGTEAFF
TRBV20-1	TRBJ2-2	many	CSARDRSSGGAFTGELFF
TRBV7-9	TRBJ2-2	few	CASTPPKGNTGELFF
TRBV7-9	TRBJ1-1	many	CASSLTDTEAFF
TRBV11-2	TRBJ2-5	many	CASSSGRVGETQYF
TRBV3-1	TRBJ2-2	many	CASSQDPRTRLGELFF
TRBV7-2	TRBJ2-5	many	CASSLVGSQETQYF
TRBV4-1	TRBJ2-2	few	CASTSHIPGQGSTGELFF